These 25 T cell receptor beta chains share one sample of origin, sequenced in a study of T cell responses to AZD1222 COVID-19 vaccine. Libraries were prepared by immunoSEQ multiplex PCR; TCRdb keeps only in-frame clonotypes and omits some of them. The table records about 140,000 clones, 70% to 90% of them present only once. The material sequenced was peripheral blood, taken 28 days after the second dose of the MenACWY control vaccine. These receptors were obtained from an adult who received the MenACWY meningococcal vaccine as a control.

This clone was observed a few times. This chain joins TRBV12-5 and TRBJ1-4; D remains ambiguous. The CDR3 loop spans 13 amino acids. The germline V and J ends were trimmed by 2 bases and 5 bases, with 6 bases remaining between them. From germline, CDR1 is LGHNT and CDR2 FRNRAP. The CDR3 bases are TGTGCTAGTGGTTTGCCCCCGAATGAAAAACTGTTTTTT. Protein product: CASGLPPNEKLFF.

The gene calls are TRBV5-1 and TRBJ2-2; 8 bases are shared with TRBD2. Per the germline V gene, CDR1 is SGHRS and CDR2 is YFSETQ. The CDR3 covers 17 residues. The V gene end was trimmed by 4 bases and the J gene end by 9 bases; junction bases not matched to a gene: 17. CDR3 nucleotide sequence: TGCGCCAGCAGCCCAAGGCAGGGCGGGAGGATGGTGAGGGAGCTGTTTTTT. Its protein product is CASSPRQGGRMVRELFF. Full variable domain (missing parts from reference TRBV5-1 and TRBJ2-2): KAGVTQTPRYLIKTRGQQVTLSCSPISGHRSVSWYQQTPGQGLQFLFEYFSETQRNKGNFPGRFSGRQFSNSRSEMNVSTLELGDSALYLCASSPRQGGRMVRELFFGEGSRLTVL.

CDR3 in DNA: TGTGCCAGCAGCTTAGTCCCGACAGGGGTCACTGAAGCTTTCTTT. Translating gives CASSLVPTGVTEAFF. The gene calls are TRBV11-3 and TRBJ1-1, with TRBD1 identical over 8 bases. This CDR3 is built from 15 residues. CDR1 and CDR2 from the germline V gene are SGHNT and YENEEA. Unmatched junction bases numbered 5, after V lost 1 base and J lost 4 bases.

The gene calls are TRBV5-1 and TRBJ2-7; 16 bases fit TRBD2. Germline CDR1 is SGHRS and CDR2 is YFSETQ. The CDR3 totals 18 residues. V gave up 4 bases and J gave up 7 bases; unmatched junction bases: 14. The chain's CDR3 is CASSPGLAGGSSTGEQYF. Here the CDR3 DNA reads TGCGCCAGCAGCCCGGGACTAGCGGGGGGGAGCTCTACTGGGGAGCAGTACTTC.

The gene calls are TRBV18 and TRBJ2-5; D tentatively reads TRBD1 or TRBD2 (5 bases each). CDR1 and CDR2 from the germline V gene are KGHSH and LQKENI. The ends were cut back, 2 bases at V and 1 base at J, with 14 bases in the middle. The CDR3 spans 16 residues. CDR3 region: CASSPIGRDPQETQYF. The CDR3 DNA reads as TGTGCCAGCTCACCAATAGGCAGGGACCCCCAAGAGACCCAGTACTTC. Supplemented by reference TRBV18 and TRBJ2-5, the full variable domain reads NAGVMQNPRHLVRRRGQEARLRCSPMKGHSHVYWYRQLPEEGLKFMVYLQKENIIDESGMPKERFSAEFPKEGPSILRIQQVVRGDSAAYFCASSPIGRDPQETQYFGPGTRLLVL.

V usage is TRBV5-1 and J usage is TRBJ1-1; 9 nucleotides match TRBD1. The germline V gene encodes CDR1 SGHRS and CDR2 YFSETQ. With 4 bases clipped from V and 2 bases from J, the junction kept 6 bases outside the gene matches. This CDR3 spans 15 amino acids. The CDR3 nucleotides read TGCGCCAGCAGCCTACGGACAGGGGATAACACTGAAGCTTTCTTT. Residues: CASSLRTGDNTEAFF.

This chain joins TRBV6-1 and TRBJ1-6, with D maybe TRBD1 (6 bases). The CDR3 sequence is 16 residues long. V lost 2 bases and J 0 bases, leaving 8 bases between the germline ends. Looked up from germline, CDR1 is MNHNS and CDR2 is SASEGT. The CDR3 spells CASSELGGSYNSPLHF. CDR3 nucleotide sequence: TGTGCCAGCAGTGAACTAGGGGGCTCCTATAATTCACCCCTCCACTTT.

This clone was counted once. The chain uses TRBV3-1 (or the pseudogene TRBV3-2) and TRBJ2-1; unclear D gene. This CDR3 spans 13 amino acids. CDR1 is LGHDT, CDR2 YNNKEL, per germline (reference sequence). Trimming shortened V by 2 bases and J by 7 bases, and 9 bases separated the two germline ends. The CDR3 nucleotides are TGTGCCAGCAGCCAAACGCTAGAGAATGAGCAGTTCTTC. It encodes CASSQTLENEQFF.

This chain links TRBV24-1 with TRBJ2-2; a weak D match, TRBD2 (6 bases). CDR1 KGHDR and CDR2 SFDVKD come from the germline V gene. V was cut by 5 bases and J by 0 bases, with 12 bases left in between. The length of the CDR3 is 16 residues. The CDR3 loop reads CATSGAGLPNTGELFF. In DNA, the CDR3 is TGTGCCACCAGTGGGGCGGGACTCCCGAACACCGGGGAGCTGTTTTTT.

This rearrangement joins TRBV7-6 to TRBJ1-1; D might be TRBD1 (5 bases). CDR1 and CDR2 from the germline V gene are SGHVS and FNYEAQ. V lost 1 base and J lost 2, with 11 bases in between. The CDR3 is made up of 15 amino acids. CDR3 in amino acids: CASSLGGVLNTEAFF. CDR3 nucleotides: TGTGCCAGCAGCTTAGGGGGCGTACTTAACACTGAAGCTTTCTTT.

The rearrangement joins TRBV28 to TRBJ1-1; 12 bases agree with TRBD1. The CDR3 has 15 amino acids. Trimming cost V 4 bases and J 6 bases; bases outside gene matches: 6. Germline V gene sequence: CDR1 MDHEN, CDR2 SYDVKM. The CDR3 spells CASSSMGQGAPEAFF. Here the CDR3 DNA reads TGTGCCAGCAGTTCTATGGGACAGGGGGCCCCTGAAGCTTTCTTT. Together with reference TRBV28 and TRBJ1-1, the CDR3 gives the full variable domain: DVKVTQSSRYLVKRTGEKVFLECVQDMDHENMFWYRQDPGLGLRLIYFSYDVKMKEKGDIPEGYSVSREKKERFSLILESASTNQTSMYLCASSSMGQGAPEAFFGQGTRLTVV.

The V and J genes are TRBV20-1 and TRBJ2-1; D is undetermined. Trimming pared 5 bases from V and 10 bases from J, leaving 9 bases between. The CDR3 totals 10 residues. Per germline, CDR1 DFQATT and CDR2 SNEGSKA (reference sequence). DNA of the CDR3: TGCAGTGCTGGGCAGGAAGAGCAGTTCTTC. Its translation is CSAGQEEQFF.

V gene TRBV12-5 combines with J gene TRBJ1-6, with D possibly TRBD1 on 5 matching bases. Germline V lookup: CDR1 LGHNT, CDR2 FRNRAP. CDR3 size: 13 residues. Trimming pared 3 bases from V and 8 bases from J, leaving 8 bases between. The CDR3 protein is CASGFGGHSPLHF. DNA for the CDR3: TGTGCTAGTGGTTTTGGGGGTCATTCACCCCTCCACTTT.

The chain couples TRBV9 to TRBJ1-4, with D hard to call. Deletions cut 0 bases from V and 3 bases from J, with 6 bases between. This CDR3 spans 14 amino acids. Germline lookup yields CDR1 SGDLS and CDR2 YYNGEE. The CDR3 bases are TGTGCCAGCAGCGTAGGGTGGGCTAATGAAAAACTGTTTTTT. This sequence encodes CASSVGWANEKLFF.

This chain joins TRBV28 and TRBJ2-7; 9 nucleotides line up with TRBD1. The CDR3 consists of 15 residues. Germline CDR1 reads MDHEN; CDR2 reads SYDVKM. V lost 3 bases, J lost 1 base, and 4 bases stayed unmatched. The CDR3 DNA reads TGTGCCAGCAGTTTGGACAGGGGAAGATCCTACGAGCAGTACTTC. It is translated as CASSLDRGRSYEQYF.

This chain joins TRBV6-2 or TRBV6-3 and TRBJ1-1; D call uncertain. The CDR3 is 14 residues long. Trimming took 0 bases from V and 4 from J, leaving 9 bases between them. Germline CDR1 reads MNHEY; CDR2 reads SVGEGT. The CDR3: CASSYSGGSTEAFF. In DNA form, the CDR3 reads TGTGCCAGCAGTTACTCAGGCGGGAGCACTGAAGCTTTCTTT.

This chain uses TRBV4-1 with TRBJ2-1; D unresolved. Trimming took off 2 bases at V and 4 bases at J, with 6 bases between the two ends. Germline V CDR1 and CDR2: MGHRA, YSYEKL. This CDR3 is built from 13 residues. CDR3 sequence reads: CASSQPYYNEQFF. DNA of the CDR3: TGCGCCAGCAGCCAACCTTATTACAATGAGCAGTTCTTC.

This clone was observed once. The chain joins TRBV12-3 or TRBV12-4 to TRBJ1-3, with a possible D match to TRBD1 (5 bases). The CDR3 contains 13 residues. Trimming cost V 4 bases and J 7 bases, with 11 bases left between them. CDR3 coding DNA: TGTGCCAGCAGTTCGGGACTTGTGAACACCATATATTTT. It yields the protein CASSSGLVNTIYF.

The chain has TRBV11-3 and TRBJ2-5, with a possible D match to TRBD2 (5 bases). From germline, CDR1 is SGHNT and CDR2 YENEEA. The CDR3 is 15 amino acids. Trimming cost V 0 bases and J 2 bases, with 10 bases left between them. CDR3 bases: TGTGCCAGCAGCTTAGAGGGAGCCGGGCAAGAGACCCAGTACTTC. This translates into CASSLEGAGQETQYF.

The gene calls are TRBV27 and TRBJ1-6; tentative D call: TRBD1 (6 bases). Germline V gene data show CDR1 as MNHEY and CDR2 as SMNVEV (reference sequence). This CDR3 is 19 amino acids long. V was clipped by 2 bases and J by 4 bases, with 21 bases between them. CDR3 sequence (DNA): TGTGCCAGCAGTTTAATTAGTTGGGACACTCTTTCTTATAATTCACCCCTCCACTTT. It specifies CASSLISWDTLSYNSPLHF.

This clone was recorded only once. Here the CDR3 reads CASSYAGSYEQYF. CDR3 nucleotide sequence: TGTGCCAGCAGTTACGCCGGGTCCTACGAGCAGTACTTC. The rearrangement joins TRBV6-5 to TRBJ2-7; D unclear. The CDR3 has 13 amino acids. Trimming took off 2 bases at V and 1 base at J, with 6 bases between the two ends. CDR1 and CDR2 from the germline V gene are MNHEY and SVGAGI.

About this clone itself: The same CDR3 is also encoded by other DNA sequences in this sample. This rearrangement joins TRBV6-2 or TRBV6-3 to TRBJ1-1; D is possibly TRBD1 (5 bases). The germline V gene has CDR1 MNHEY and CDR2 SVGEGT. CDR3 size: 14 residues. The V end was cut by 4 bases, the J end by 1 base, with 10 bases between. The CDR3 sequence: CASSSGRENTEAFF. In DNA, the CDR3 is TGTGCCAGCAGTTCGGGCAGGGAGAACACTGAAGCTTTCTTT.

The chain uses TRBV12-3 or TRBV12-4 and TRBJ2-3; no firm D call. CDR3 length equals 12 residues. With 2 bases removed from V and 3 bases from J, the gap between germline ends came to 3 bases. Here the CDR3 DNA reads TGTGCCAGCAGTTTAAATACAGATACGCAGTATTTT. Its translation: CASSLNTDTQYF.

This chain joins TRBV7-3 and TRBJ2-7; D unclear. The CDR3 length is 11 residues. V was cut by 5 bases and J by 6 bases, with 8 bases left in between. Germline V gene data show CDR1 as SGHTA and CDR2 as FQGTGA. CDR3 sequence reads: CASSIQSEQYF. Written as DNA, the CDR3 is TGTGCCAGCAGCATTCAGAGCGAGCAGTACTTC.

The chain carries TRBV6-1 and TRBJ1-2; D ambiguous. The CDR3 runs to 15 residues. Germline CDR1 MNHNS, CDR2 SASEGT. Trimming took off 0 bases at V and 0 bases at J, with 8 bases between the two ends. Written as DNA, the CDR3 is TGTGCCAGCAGTGAAGCCCACATAGCTAACTATGGCTACACCTTC. Its translation: CASSEAHIANYGYTF.